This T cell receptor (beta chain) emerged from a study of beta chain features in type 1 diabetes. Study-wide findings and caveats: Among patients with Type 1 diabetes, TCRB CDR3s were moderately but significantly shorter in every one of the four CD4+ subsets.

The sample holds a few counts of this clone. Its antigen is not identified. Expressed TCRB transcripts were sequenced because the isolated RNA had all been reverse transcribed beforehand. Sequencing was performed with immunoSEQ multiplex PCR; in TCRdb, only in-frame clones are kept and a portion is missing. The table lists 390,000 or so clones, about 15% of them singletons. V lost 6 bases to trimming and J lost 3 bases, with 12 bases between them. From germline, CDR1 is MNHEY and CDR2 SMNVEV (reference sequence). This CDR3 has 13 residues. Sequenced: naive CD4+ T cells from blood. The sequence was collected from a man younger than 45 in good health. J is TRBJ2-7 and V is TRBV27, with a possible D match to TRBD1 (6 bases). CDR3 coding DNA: TGTGCCAGCAGACGTCTACAGGGCTACGAGCAGTACGTC. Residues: CASRRLQGYEQYV.